This is a list of T cell receptor beta chains from one sample in a study of T cells in Graves' hyperthyroidism and ophthalmopathy. TCRdb reanalysed the multiplex PCR reads using MiXCR and keeps one entry per CDR3 protein. The sample yields fewer than 600,000 distinct CDR3 sequences, about 15% seen once. The sequenced sample was blood. These TCRs come from a woman aged 18 to 35 with Graves' hyperthyroidism. The CDR3 runs from the conserved cysteine through the conserved F or W. D genes are given only for firm matches. Clone size, where shown, is once, few, many, or a class for clones that have expanded.

J gene | V gene | clone size | D gene | CDR3 protein | CDR3 DNA
TRBJ2-3 | TRBV24-1 | many | TRBD1 | CATKGQAPADTQYF | TGTGCCACCAAGGGACAGGCGCCCGCAGATACGCAGTATTTT
TRBJ1-1 | TRBV19 | few | TRBD1 | CASTPRDRGQDTEAFF | TGTGCCAGTACTCCCCGGGACAGGGGCCAGGACACTGAAGCTTTCTTT
TRBJ1-5 | TRBV7-9 | NA | TRBD1 | CATSDGTAGNQPQHF | TGTGCCACCAGTGATGGGACAGCAGGCAATCAGCCCCAGCATTTT
TRBJ2-3 | TRBV2 | once | TRBD2 | CASRRLAGSTDTQYF | TGTGCCAGTAGACGACTAGCGGGGAGCACAGATACGCAGTATTTT
TRBJ2-2 | TRBV11-2 | NA | TRBD2 | CASSLLRPRTSPGELFF | TGTGCCAGCAGCTTACTGCGACCGCGGACTAGTCCCGGGGAGCTGTTTTTT
TRBJ2-1 | TRBV10-1 | once | TRBD2 | CAIPTSGKFGEQFF | TGCGCCATCCCGACTAGCGGGAAGTTTGGTGAGCAGTTCTTC
TRBJ1-1 | TRBV6-2/TRBV6-3 | many | NA | CASKMWGDMNTEAFF | TGTGCCAGCAAAATGTGGGGGGACATGAACACTGAAGCTTTCTTT
TRBJ1-1 | TRBV5-1 | many | TRBD1 | CASSPRTGGYNTEAFF | TGCGCCAGCAGCCCTAGGACAGGGGGCTACAACACTGAAGCTTTCTTT
TRBJ2-1 | TRBV5-1 | NA | NA | CASSFDFIRSSVYNEQFF | TGCGCCAGCAGCTTCGATTTCATTCGGTCTAGCGTCTACAATGAGCAGTTCTTC
TRBJ2-1 | TRBV3-1 | NA | NA | CASSQGAVSSYNEQFF | TGTGCCAGCAGCCAAGGGGCCGTGAGCTCCTACAATGAGCAGTTCTTC
TRBJ2-1 | TRBV7-3 | few | NA | CASSLKAGCNEQFF | TGTGCCAGCAGCTTAAAGGCTGGCTGCAATGAGCAGTTCTTC
TRBJ1-1 | TRBV25-1 | many | NA | CASSEPQGRTEAFF | TGTGCCAGCAGTGAACCCCAGGGACGGACTGAAGCTTTCTTT
TRBJ2-7 | TRBV20-1 | NA | TRBD2 | CSARRRLAGERAYEQYF | TGCAGTGCCCGCCGGAGACTAGCGGGAGAGAGGGCCTACGAGCAGTACTTC
TRBJ2-5 | TRBV27 | many | TRBD2 | CASRNSGRALETQYF | TGTGCCAGCAGGAATAGCGGGAGGGCTTTGGAGACCCAGTACTTC
TRBJ2-3 | TRBV19 | few | NA | CASKDYTDTQYF | TGTGCCAGCAAAGACTACACAGATACGCAGTATTTT
TRBJ2-3 | TRBV6-6 | many | NA | CASSYSSDTQYF | TGTGCCAGCAGTTACTCTTCAGATACGCAGTATTTT
TRBJ1-2 | TRBV24-1 | many | NA | CATATGYGPYGYTF | TGTGCCACCGCCACAGGATATGGACCCTATGGCTACACCTTC
TRBJ2-2 | TRBV9 | NA | TRBD1 | CASSVAGRGYTGELFF | TGTGCCAGCAGCGTAGCGGGCAGGGGGTACACCGGGGAGCTGTTTTTT
TRBJ2-2 | TRBV7-9 | many | NA | CASSLSRGGPWGTGELFF | TGTGCCAGCAGCTTAAGCCGAGGAGGACCCTGGGGCACCGGGGAGCTGTTTTTT
TRBJ2-5 | TRBV6-1 | many | NA | CASSRTAAETQYF | TGTGCCAGCAGTAGGACAGCCGCGGAGACCCAGTACTTC
TRBJ1-2 | TRBV19 | many | NA | CASLGVTYGYTF | TGTGCCAGCCTAGGGGTCACCTATGGCTACACCTTC
TRBJ1-1 | TRBV3-1 | many | NA | CASSQGGSRNTEAFF | TGTGCCAGCAGCCAAGGGGGGTCCAGGAACACTGAAGCTTTCTTT
TRBJ2-7 | TRBV6-1 | NA | TRBD1 | CASSIKGAAYEQYF | TGTGCCAGCAGTATAAAGGGGGCGGCCTACGAGCAGTACTTC
TRBJ2-7 | TRBV2 | many | NA | CASRRVSYEQYF | TGTGCCAGCAGAAGGGTTTCCTACGAGCAGTACTTC
TRBJ1-1 | TRBV12-3/TRBV12-4 | many | NA | CASSLTLSGEAFF | TGTGCCAGCAGCCTGACGCTTTCCGGTGAAGCTTTCTTT
TRBJ1-3 | TRBV5-1 | many | NA | CASSLTGTTSGNTIYF | TGCGCCAGCAGCTTAACCGGGACAACCTCTGGAAACACCATATATTTT
TRBJ2-3 | TRBV20-1 | NA | NA | CSASTASGYTDTQYF | TGCAGTGCTAGTACCGCCAGCGGGTACACAGATACGCAGTATTTT
TRBJ2-5 | TRBV19 | NA | NA | CASTPTSQGRETQYF | TGTGCCAGTACTCCGACGAGTCAGGGAAGGGAGACCCAGTACTTC
TRBJ2-2 | TRBV11-3 | many | TRBD2 | CASSFLAGGLETGELFF | TGTGCCAGCAGCTTCCTAGCGGGAGGGTTGGAGACCGGGGAGCTGTTTTTT
TRBJ2-7 | TRBV13 | many | NA | CASSKGGLTYYEQYF | TGTGCCAGCAGTAAGGGCGGATTAACTTACTACGAGCAGTACTTC
TRBJ1-5 | TRBV2 | many | TRBD1 | CASSWGYRGGFQPQHF | TGTGCCAGCAGCTGGGGCTACAGGGGTGGTTTCCAGCCCCAGCATTTT
TRBJ1-5 | TRBV5-5 | many | NA | CASSLLGGGQPQHF | TGTGCCAGCAGCTTACTTGGCGGGGGTCAGCCCCAGCATTTT
TRBJ1-1 | TRBV2 | many | TRBD1 | CASRTGEGTEAFF | TGTGCCAGCAGGACAGGGGAAGGCACTGAAGCTTTCTTT
TRBJ1-5 | TRBV4-1 | NA | NA | CASSQEPPGAQPQHF | TGCGCCAGCAGCCAAGAGCCCCCTGGGGCCCAGCCCCAGCATTTT
TRBJ1-2 | TRBV27 | many | TRBD1 | CASSHTGDGYTF | TGTGCCAGCAGCCACACAGGGGATGGCTACACCTTC